This is a list of T cell receptor beta chains from one sample in a study of blood T cell repertoires in COVID-19. The protocol was immunoSEQ multiplex PCR, while the TCRdb copy is restricted to in-frame clones and leaves out a portion. The sample contains hundreds of thousands of clones, approximately 86% of which appear only once. Specimen: PBMCs or T cells enriched from blood (not recorded which). Receptors were obtained from a woman in her sixties who had recovered from COVID-19. The conserved cysteine and the conserved F or W are not part of the CDR3 here. Each record gives: V gene, CDR3 protein.

v_call: TRBV7-2; cdr3_aa: ASSSGLASETQY
v_call: TRBV11-3; cdr3_aa: ASSLGHGGRAGELF
v_call: TRBV5-4; cdr3_aa: ASSLGGESSYNEQF
v_call: TRBV5-1; cdr3_aa: ASSLTGDNEKLF
v_call: TRBV14; cdr3_aa: ASSQGLLAGGSWKNNEQF
v_call: TRBV29-1; cdr3_aa: SVGQGSATNEKLF
v_call: TRBV6-5; cdr3_aa: ASSLGAFSNQPQH
v_call: TRBV2; cdr3_aa: ASSLGRTPDTQY
v_call: TRBV11-3; cdr3_aa: ASSSTGTGNTGELF
v_call: TRBV10-3; cdr3_aa: AISVAGAYGYT
v_call: TRBV19; cdr3_aa: ASSIGRGLSTEAF
v_call: TRBV2; cdr3_aa: ASKWGNFDQPQH
v_call: TRBV5-1; cdr3_aa: ASSLEVGAGGNEQF
v_call: TRBV12-5; cdr3_aa: ASGPRQGYGYT
v_call: TRBV7-2; cdr3_aa: ASRAPSGGPQDTQY
v_call: TRBV12-3/TRBV12-4; cdr3_aa: ASRAQGGPEQF
v_call: TRBV4-2; cdr3_aa: ASSQDGSGGGADTQY
v_call: TRBV27; cdr3_aa: ASSLSDRNYGYT
v_call: TRBV30; cdr3_aa: AWSVGGPGRTIY
v_call: TRBV4-2; cdr3_aa: ASSQEERLAGEKTQY
v_call: TRBV12-5; cdr3_aa: ASGHGGAVNEQF
v_call: TRBV6-5; cdr3_aa: ASRRGGTVNYGYT
v_call: TRBV6-5; cdr3_aa: ASSRTRGPNYGYT
v_call: TRBV10-2; cdr3_aa: ASSDPGYDGYT
v_call: TRBV15; cdr3_aa: ATSRDGPDEQF
v_call: TRBV4-1; cdr3_aa: ASSQAMGANQPQH
v_call: TRBV2; cdr3_aa: ASTGRQGATNEKLF
v_call: TRBV29-1; cdr3_aa: SVGAPNTYEQY
v_call: TRBV2; cdr3_aa: ASSGTAAAGYDGYT
v_call: TRBV10-3; cdr3_aa: ATSGTGRGIMTQH